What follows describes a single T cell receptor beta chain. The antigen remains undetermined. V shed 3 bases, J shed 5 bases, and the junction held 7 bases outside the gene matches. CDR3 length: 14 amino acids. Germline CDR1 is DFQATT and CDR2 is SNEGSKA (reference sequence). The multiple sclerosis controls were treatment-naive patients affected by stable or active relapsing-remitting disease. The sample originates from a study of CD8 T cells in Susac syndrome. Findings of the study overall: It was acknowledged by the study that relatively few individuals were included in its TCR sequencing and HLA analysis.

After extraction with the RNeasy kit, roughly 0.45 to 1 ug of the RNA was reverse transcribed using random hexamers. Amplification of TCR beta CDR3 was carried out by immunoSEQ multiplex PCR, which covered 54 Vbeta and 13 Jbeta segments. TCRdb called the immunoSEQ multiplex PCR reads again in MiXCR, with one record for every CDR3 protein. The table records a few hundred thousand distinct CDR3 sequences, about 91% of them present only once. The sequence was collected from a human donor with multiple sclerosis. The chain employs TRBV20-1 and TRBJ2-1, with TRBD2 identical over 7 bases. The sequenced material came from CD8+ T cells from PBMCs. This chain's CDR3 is CSARGGRIDNEQFF. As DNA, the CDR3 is TGCAGTGCTAGGGGGGGGAGAATTGACAATGAGCAGTTCTTC.